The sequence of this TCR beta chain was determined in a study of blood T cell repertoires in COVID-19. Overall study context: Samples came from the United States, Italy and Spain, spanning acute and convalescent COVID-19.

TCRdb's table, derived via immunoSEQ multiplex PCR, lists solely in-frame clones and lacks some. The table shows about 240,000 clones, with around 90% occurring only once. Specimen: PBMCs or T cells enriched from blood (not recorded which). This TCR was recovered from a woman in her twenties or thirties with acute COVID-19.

CDR3 DNA sequence: TGTGCCAGCAGTTTTGGGCAGCTCGCGAACACCGGGGAGCTGTTTTTT. As protein: CASSFGQLANTGELFF. The V call is TRBV28, the J call TRBJ2-2; unclear D gene. The V gene lost 3 bases and the J gene lost 0 bases, with 11 bases spanning the gap. CDR3 length: 16 residues. CDR1 MDHEN and CDR2 SYDVKM come from the germline V gene.